Shown below are 5 T cell receptor beta chains from a single sample sequenced in a study of blood T cell repertoires in COVID-19. The repertoire was sequenced with immunoSEQ multiplex PCR; TCRdb's copy has only in-frame clones and lacks some. The sample lists about 250,000 clones; 88% were seen once. Sample: PBMCs or T cells enriched from blood (not recorded which). These receptors were collected from a woman between 45 and 60 years old who had recovered from COVID-19.

The chain employs TRBV11-3 and TRBJ2-7; 7 nucleotides match TRBD1. The CDR3 spans 13 residues. Germline CDR1 SGHNT, CDR2 YENEEA. The V segment lost 5 bases and the J segment 4 bases; nucleotides outside the gene matches: 5. The CDR3 bases are TGTGCCAGCAGCCGTGACAGGGATTACGAGCAGTACTTC. This gives the protein CASSRDRDYEQYF. The whole variable domain, filled in from reference TRBV11-3 and TRBJ2-7, reads EAGVVQSPRYKIIEKKQPVAFWCNPISGHNTLYWYLQNLGQGPELLIRYENEEAVDDSQLPKDRFSAERLKGVDSTLKIQPAELGDSAVYLCASSRDRDYEQYFGPGTRLTVT.

The chain employs TRBV6-6 and TRBJ1-6; D might be TRBD1 (6 bases). This CDR3 has 14 residues. Germline CDR1 is MNHNY and CDR2 is SVGAGI (reference sequence). The V end lost 2 bases, the J end lost 7 bases, and 9 bases lay between the germline ends. The CDR3 reads CASSYAQGNSPLHF. CDR3 coding DNA: TGTGCCAGCAGTTACGCACAGGGAAATTCACCCCTCCACTTT.

A few counts support this clone. The V call is TRBV27, the J call TRBJ2-5; TRBD2 matches at 9 bases. CDR1 and CDR2 from the germline V gene are MNHEY and SMNVEV (reference sequence). This CDR3 region has 16 residues. After removal of 6 bases from V and 5 bases from J, the junction contained 13 bases not matched to a gene. In nucleotides, the CDR3 is TGTGCCAGCAGAATAGCGGGAGCGCTGAGGGGGGAGACCCAGTACTTC. This codes for CASRIAGALRGETQYF.

V and J are TRBV6-5 and TRBJ2-1; TRBD2 agrees at 8 bases. The CDR3 is 15 amino acids. With 6 bases clipped from V and 9 bases from J, the junction kept 13 bases outside the gene matches. The germline V gene has CDR1 MNHEY and CDR2 SVGAGI. CDR3 bases: TGTGCCAGCAGGGGGACTAGTTTGGGGGCTGGTGAGCAGTTCTTC. Translation: CASRGTSLGAGEQFF.

This clone appeared once. This chain connects TRBV18 to TRBJ2-6; D might be TRBD1 (6 bases). Germline V gives CDR1 KGHSH, CDR2 LQKENI. The V gene lost 2 bases and the J gene lost 0 bases, with 11 bases spanning the gap. This CDR3 contains 17 residues. CDR3 sequence (DNA): TGTGCCAGCTCACCAAAGGGGGTACGCTCTGGGGCCAACGTCCTGACTTTC. Translation: CASSPKGVRSGANVLTF.